A single sample gave rise to the 22 T cell receptor beta chains below, sequenced in a study of OX40 agonist ivuxolimab in advanced cancers. Clones were sequenced by immunoSEQ multiplex PCR, and TCRdb holds only the in-frame ones, with some missing. The table lists some 43,000 clones, 88% of them singletons. Source: CD4+ or CD8+ T cells sorted from blood, taken in a trial of the OX40 agonist ivuxolimab. The receptors were sampled from an adult with an advanced solid tumor such as melanoma, head and neck, liver or kidney cancer.

Only a few counts were recorded for this clone. V usage is TRBV7-9 and J usage is TRBJ2-7; D is tentatively TRBD1 or TRBD2 (5 bases each). The V end lost 3 bases, the J end lost 4 bases, and 10 bases lay between the germline ends. Germline CDR1 SEHNR, CDR2 FQNEAQ (reference sequence). This CDR3 contains 13 residues. The DNA of the CDR3 is TGTGCCAGCAGCTTGGTGGGGACGTACGAGCAGTACTTC. This gives the protein CASSLVGTYEQYF.

This clone was detected only once. The chain combines TRBV5-1 with TRBJ2-7; a weak D match, TRBD1 (6 bases). Germline V gives CDR1 SGHRS, CDR2 YFSETQ. The CDR3 extends over 18 amino acids. Trimming removed 0 bases at V and 0 bases at J, with 19 bases between. The CDR3 coding sequence is TGCGCCAGCAGCTTGGCCCAGGGGCTACAACAAGGCTCCTACGAGCAGTACTTC. Translating it yields CASSLAQGLQQGSYEQYF.

This sequence joins TRBV11-3 and TRBJ1-4, with D perhaps TRBD1 (5 bases). The ends were cut back, 4 bases at V and 7 bases at J, with 16 bases in the middle. The CDR3 spans 15 residues. The V gene's germline CDR1 is SGHNT and CDR2 YENEEA. DNA for the CDR3: TGTGCCAGCAGCTCATACGGGACGGAGGCTGAAAAACTGTTTTTT. Translating it yields CASSSYGTEAEKLFF.

The sample holds a few counts of this clone. The chain uses TRBV6-1 and TRBJ1-5, with unresolved D. The germline gives CDR1 MNHNS, CDR2 SASEGT. With 2 bases removed from V and 6 bases from J, the gap between germline ends came to 17 bases. This CDR3 region has 16 residues. The CDR3 region has the DNA TGTGCCAGCAGTGAATTCGAGGCTAGGAGTGGTCAGCCCCAGCATTTT. This sequence encodes CASSEFEARSGQPQHF.

The chain links TRBV7-9 to TRBJ2-4, with 7 bases matching TRBD2. V was clipped by 5 bases and J by 0 bases; unmatched bases: 10. In germline, CDR1 is SEHNR, CDR2 FQNEAQ (reference sequence). The CDR3 runs to 17 residues. DNA for the CDR3: TGTGCCAGCAGCACCGCCGCGGGGGAACTAGCCAAAAACATTCAGTACTTC. Residues: CASSTAAGELAKNIQYF. Full variable domain (outside the CDR3, taken from reference TRBV7-9 and TRBJ2-4): DTGVSQNPRHKITKRGQNVTFRCDPISEHNRLYWYRQTLGQGPEFLTYFQNEAQLEKSRLLSDRFSAERPKGSFSTLEIQRTEQGDSAMYLCASSTAAGELAKNIQYFGAGTRLSVL.

The rearrangement uses TRBV4-3 and TRBJ1-3, with unresolved D. The ends were cut back, 2 bases at V and 0 bases at J, with 14 bases in the middle. The CDR3 has 17 amino acids. The germline V gene encodes CDR1 LGHNA and CDR2 YSLEER. The DNA of the CDR3 is TGCGCCAGCAGCCAAAGGAGGCGGGGATCCTCTGGAAACACCATATATTTT. As protein: CASSQRRRGSSGNTIYF.

This chain links TRBV28 with TRBJ1-1; TRBD1 aligns across 11 bases. CDR3 size: 18 residues. Germline-derived CDR1 and CDR2 are MDHEN and SYDVKM. Trimming removed 5 bases from V and 0 bases from J; junction bases left unmatched: 11. The DNA of the CDR3 is TGTGCCAGCAGTCCCCCGAGGACAGGGGGCATCATGAACACTGAAGCTTTCTTT. Translated: CASSPPRTGGIMNTEAFF.

V usage is TRBV2 and J usage is TRBJ2-5; D is perhaps TRBD1 (6 bases). V lost 0 bases and J 5 bases, leaving 13 bases between the germline ends. The CDR3 is 15 amino acids. The V gene's germline CDR1 is SNHLY and CDR2 FYNNEI. The CDR3 here is CASSEAQQGRETQYF. The CDR3 coding sequence is TGTGCCAGCAGTGAAGCGCAACAGGGTAGGGAGACCCAGTACTTC.

The CDR3 coding sequence is TGTGCCAGTAGGGATGGAGGCGGACACATCACAGATACGCAGTATTTT. As protein: CASRDGGGHITDTQYF. The chain combines TRBV19 with TRBJ2-3, with D perhaps given as TRBD1 or TRBD2 (5 bases each). Germline-derived CDR1 and CDR2 are LNHDA and SQIVND (reference sequence). This CDR3 has 16 amino acids. Trimming removed 6 bases at V and 2 bases at J, with 18 bases between.

This chain links TRBV28 with TRBJ2-2, with TRBD1 matching 7 bases. The CDR3 runs 14 residues. Per the germline V gene, CDR1 is MDHEN and CDR2 is SYDVKM. Trimming took 7 bases from V and 8 from J; bases not matched to a gene: 10. CDR3 amino acids: CASTLTGLYGELFF. For the CDR3, the DNA is TGTGCCAGCACCCTGACAGGGCTATATGGGGAGCTGTTTTTT.

The chain joins TRBV27 to TRBJ2-7; tentatively, D is TRBD2 (5 bases). The CDR3 runs to 16 residues. V was shortened by 0 bases and J by 4 bases, with 16 bases between the two germline ends. Germline V gene data show CDR1 as MNHEY and CDR2 as SMNVEV (reference sequence). The CDR3 spells CASSLSRVGSIYEQYF. Written as DNA, the CDR3 is TGTGCCAGCAGTTTATCGAGGGTCGGGTCAATATACGAGCAGTACTTC.

V gene TRBV4-2 combines with J gene TRBJ2-7; D may be TRBD2 (6 bases). Looked up from germline, CDR1 is LGHNA and CDR2 is YNFKEQ. The CDR3 is 17 residues long. The germline V and J ends were trimmed by 0 bases and 2 bases, with 17 bases remaining between them. The CDR3 DNA sequence: TGTGCCAGCAGCCAAGAAGAGTGGGTAGCGGCCCCCTACGAGCAGTACTTC. Translation: CASSQEEWVAAPYEQYF.

The chain couples TRBV5-1 to TRBJ2-3; possibly TRBD1 for D (6 bases). The V gene lost 0 bases and the J gene lost 1 base, with 9 bases spanning the gap. In germline, CDR1 is SGHRS, CDR2 YFSETQ. The CDR3 consists of 15 residues. CDR3 region: CASSLVQGRTDTQYF. The CDR3 DNA follows: TGCGCCAGCAGCTTGGTGCAGGGGCGCACAGATACGCAGTATTTT.

The gene calls are TRBV4-1 and TRBJ2-1, with a possible D match to TRBD1 (5 bases). The V end lost 0 bases, the J end lost 2 bases, and 14 bases lay between the germline ends. This CDR3 is 17 amino acids long. Germline V CDR1 and CDR2: MGHRA, YSYEKL. CDR3: CASSQEARGMAYNEQFF. The CDR3 DNA reads TGCGCCAGCAGCCAAGAGGCTAGGGGAATGGCCTACAATGAGCAGTTCTTC.

V gene TRBV18 combines with J gene TRBJ1-1, with a possible D match to TRBD1 (5 bases). Trimming left V 5 bases short and J 5 bases short, with 18 bases between. Germline CDR1 is KGHSH and CDR2 is LQKENI. The CDR3 covers 15 residues. The CDR3 coding sequence is TGTGCCAGCTCATCCGGTTCAGGGAGGGGAACTGAAGCTTTCTTT. Translation: CASSSGSGRGTEAFF.

V is TRBV14 and J is TRBJ1-3; D not resolved. The V and J ends lost 4 bases and 4 bases respectively, with 14 bases between them. CDR1 is SGHDN and CDR2 is FVKESK in the germline V gene. The CDR3 extends over 15 amino acids. Written as DNA, the CDR3 is TGTGCCAGCAGCCCACACAGTCTTTACGGAAACACCATATATTTT. It translates to CASSPHSLYGNTIYF.

There are a few counts of this clone. This chain connects TRBV6-5 to TRBJ1-6; possible D gene TRBD1, 6 bases. CDR1 and CDR2 (germline): MNHEY, SVGAGI. This CDR3 has 12 residues. Trimming left V 6 bases short and J 9 bases short, with 9 bases between. The DNA for the CDR3 is TGTGCCAGCAGCTCGACAGGTTCACCCCTCCACTTT. This translates into CASSSTGSPLHF.

V gene TRBV7-2 combines with J gene TRBJ2-1; D gene ambiguous. The germline V gene encodes CDR1 SGHTA and CDR2 FQGNSA. The germline V and J ends were trimmed by 5 bases and 5 bases, with 10 bases remaining between them. This CDR3 spans 13 amino acids. The CDR3 bases are TGTGCCAGCAGCACGACGGTTAACAATGAGCAGTTCTTC. This sequence encodes CASSTTVNNEQFF. The complete variable domain, with remaining parts taken from reference TRBV7-2 and TRBJ2-1, reads GAGVSQSPSNKVTEKGKDVELRCDPISGHTALYWYRQSLGQGLEFLIYFQGNSAPDKSGLPSDRFSAERTGGSVSTLTIQRTQQEDSAVYLCASSTTVNNEQFFGPGTRLTVL.

This sequence joins TRBV28 and TRBJ2-1; no firm D call. V was cut by 2 bases and J by 9 bases, with 8 bases left in between. The germline V gene encodes CDR1 MDHEN and CDR2 SYDVKM. The CDR3 has 12 residues. The CDR3 sequence: CASSLPPGEQFF. The CDR3 DNA sequence: TGTGCCAGCAGTTTACCCCCCGGTGAGCAGTTCTTC.

This chain connects TRBV5-1 to TRBJ2-1; D is unclear. The germline CDR1 and CDR2 sequences are SGHRS and YFSETQ. There are 11 residues in the CDR3. V lost 0 bases to trimming and J lost 10 bases, with 5 bases between them. CDR3 in DNA: TGCGCCAGCAGCTTGGGGCGGGAGCAGTTCTTC. This codes for CASSLGREQFF.

The chain links TRBV5-1 to TRBJ2-5; 10 bases line up with TRBD1. The DNA matches TRBJ2-7 better at its end, which makes the J call doubtful. Germline V gene sequence: CDR1 SGHRS, CDR2 YFSETQ. The CDR3 contains 18 residues. This chain's CDR3 is CASSLTGTGVFFSYEQYF. The CDR3 coding sequence is TGCGCCAGCAGCTTAACCGGGACAGGGGTCTTTTTTTCCTACGAGCAGTACTTC.

This clone was counted only a few times. The gene calls are TRBV19 and TRBJ1-2, with a tentative D call TRBD1 (5 bases). V was pared by 4 bases and J by 3 bases, with 12 bases between. This CDR3 is 14 amino acids long. Germline CDR1 is LNHDA and CDR2 is SQIVND (reference sequence). CDR3: CASSTPGSDYGYTF. In nucleotides, the CDR3 is TGTGCCAGTAGTACCCCAGGGTCGGACTATGGCTACACCTTC.